This T cell receptor beta chain is drawn from a study of tumor-infiltrating lymphocytes in primary liver carcinoma. Germline V CDR1 and CDR2: SGHRS, YFSETQ. The CDR3 runs to 17 residues. V lost 4 bases to trimming and J lost 3 bases; unmatched junction nucleotides: 12. Using a constant-region primer together with ProtoScript II reverse transcriptase, TCR beta cDNA was made from 500 to 650 ng of total RNA. The TCR beta library was amplified through three nested multiplex PCR rounds in a modified ARM-PCR procedure. The first two PCR rounds, roughly 10 cycles each, used TRBV1-TRBV30 forward primers and a C-beta reverse primer. Using its own MiXCR run on the multiplex PCR reads, TCRdb lists one record per CDR3 protein. This table holds under 85,000 distinct CDR3 sequences, around 70% found once. This clonotype occurred many times. Starting material for RNA and DNA co-extraction consisted of about 20-32 mg of unsorted bulk tissue.

This clonotype originated in a man aged 35-49 years with primary liver carcinoma and hepatitis B virus infection. Specimen: liver tumor tissue from sampling region 1. As to subset: tumor region T1, superior pole. The gene calls are TRBV5-1 and TRBJ2-3, with TRBD1 matching over 9 bases. CDR3 protein: CASSPSRTGEGTDTQYF. The CDR3 nucleotides read TGCGCCAGCAGCCCCTCCCGGACAGGGGAGGGTACAGATACGCAGTATTTT.